Below, 28 T cell receptor beta chains from the same sample are listed, as sequenced in a study of shared clonotypes between healthy human individuals. Assay: immunoSEQ multiplex PCR; the TCRdb copy retains only in-frame clones and omits some. The sample yields some 500,000 clones, roughly four fifths seen once. What was sequenced was PBMCs. Receptors were obtained from a woman aged 40 to 50 in good health. Some clones in this sample may be carry-over from other donors' samples.

The chain links TRBV28 to TRBJ2-7; no clear D. CDR1 and CDR2 (germline): MDHEN, SYDVKM. The CDR3 spans 15 residues. V gave up 3 bases and J gave up 3 bases, with 15 bases separating them. The CDR3: CASSFVQGAYYEQYF. In DNA form, the CDR3 reads TGTGCCAGCAGTTTTGTTCAAGGAGCCTACTACGAGCAGTACTTC.

This chain joins TRBV28 and TRBJ2-3; no reliable D call. The CDR3 sequence is 15 residues long. V was pared by 5 bases and J by 1 base, with 13 bases between. In germline, CDR1 is MDHEN, CDR2 SYDVKM. The CDR3 here is CASSPLSSRTDTQYF. The CDR3 DNA sequence: TGTGCCAGCAGTCCCCTCAGTAGTCGCACAGATACGCAGTATTTT.

The chain couples TRBV7-2 to TRBJ2-5, with D unresolved. CDR3 length: 12 residues. Germline V gene sequence: CDR1 SGHTA, CDR2 FQGNSA. Deletions cut 3 bases from V and 5 bases from J, with 7 bases between. The CDR3 region is CASSFVVETQYF. DNA of the CDR3: TGTGCCAGCAGCTTTGTAGTTGAGACCCAGTACTTC. The variable domain in full, completed from reference TRBV7-2 and TRBJ2-5, reads GAGVSQSPSNKVTEKGKDVELRCDPISGHTALYWYRQSLGQGLEFLIYFQGNSAPDKSGLPSDRFSAERTGGSVSTLTIQRTQQEDSAVYLCASSFVVETQYFGPGTRLLVL.

The table lists this clone with a few counts. The V call is TRBV28, the J call TRBJ2-7, with 11 bases lining up with TRBD1. There are 18 residues in the CDR3. Germline-derived CDR1 and CDR2 are MDHEN and SYDVKM. Trimming cost V 4 bases and J 5 bases; bases outside gene matches: 16. CDR3: CASSSPLRWDRGTDEQYF. In DNA form, the CDR3 reads TGTGCCAGCAGTTCGCCCCTCCGCTGGGACAGGGGGACCGACGAGCAGTACTTC.

Of note for this clone: A far larger clone is off by one base, so a read error is likely. The V call is TRBV7-2, the J call TRBJ2-5, with 11 positions matching TRBD2. Germline V gene data show CDR1 as SGHTA and CDR2 as FQGNSA. The CDR3 runs to 16 residues. The CDR3 DNA sequence: TGTGTCAGCGCTACAACCCTAGCGGGAGGACAAGAGACCCAGTACTTC. Residues: CVSATTLAGGQETQYF.

The V call is TRBV5-1, the J call TRBJ2-5; 7 bases fit TRBD2. The CDR3 spans 15 residues. Unmatched junction bases numbered 12, after V lost 7 bases and J lost 3 bases. The germline CDR1 and CDR2 sequences are SGHRS and YFSETQ. The DNA of the CDR3 is TGCGCCAGCCAAGGTCGCGGTCGGGGGGAAGAGACCCAGTACTTC. Its protein is CASQGRGRGEETQYF.

The table lists this clone with a count of one. A read error may explain this, as a much larger clone is one base away. The rearrangement joins TRBV27 to TRBJ2-7; tentative D call: TRBD2 (6 bases). The CDR3 runs 16 residues. Per germline, CDR1 MNHEY and CDR2 SMNVEV (reference sequence). CDR3 coding DNA: TGTGCCAGCACCAAACGCGGGGCGGGAAGGTCCTACGGGCAGTACTTC. This sequence encodes CASTKRGAGRSYGQYF.

In DNA form, the CDR3 reads TGTGCCAGCAGTTTTGGGGGGACAGTTTACGAGCAGTACTTC. Its protein product is CASSFGGTVYEQYF. The chain recombines TRBV28 with TRBJ2-7, with D tentatively TRBD1 (7 bases). Germline loops: CDR1 MDHEN, CDR2 SYDVKM. CDR3 length equals 14 residues. The V end was cut by 3 bases, the J end by 4 bases, with 13 bases between.

Comments on this clone: A junction end diverges from the germline sequence, so it may reflect a read error. The V call is TRBV28, the J call TRBJ1-1, with 7 bases fitting TRBD1. The CDR3 is 14 residues long. Germline V gene sequence: CDR1 MDHEN, CDR2 SYDVKM. CDR3 protein: CASRAGQTNTKAFF. CDR3 coding DNA: TGTGCCAGCAGGGCGGGACAGACCAACACTAAAGCTTTCTTT.

V usage is TRBV28 and J usage is TRBJ2-7, with 12 bases fitting TRBD2. CDR1 MDHEN and CDR2 SYDVKM come from the germline V gene. This CDR3 has 14 amino acids. With 2 bases clipped from V and 6 bases from J, the junction kept 2 bases outside the gene matches. The CDR3 here is CASSLPSGRVEQYF. The CDR3 DNA reads as TGTGCCAGCAGTTTACCTAGCGGGAGGGTCGAGCAGTACTTC.

The rearrangement links TRBV7-9 to TRBJ1-2, with D possibly matching TRBD1 (5 bases). Trimming shortened V by 3 bases and J by 0 bases, and 11 bases separated the two germline ends. Per germline, CDR1 SEHNR and CDR2 FQNEAQ (reference sequence). This CDR3 has 15 residues. CDR3 in DNA: TGTGCCAGCAGCTTCCCAGGGTTGGCTAACTATGGCTACACCTTC. The encoded protein is CASSFPGLANYGYTF.

The chain carries TRBV14 and TRBJ2-7, with 15 bases identical to TRBD2. Trimming removed 4 bases from V and 2 bases from J; junction bases left unmatched: 6. Germline V gene lookup returns CDR1 SGHDN and CDR2 FVKESK. CDR3 length equals 17 residues. CDR3 coding DNA: TGTGCCAGCAGCCTAGGGACTAGCGGGAGGTTTACCTACGAGCAGTACTTC. Translation: CASSLGTSGRFTYEQYF.

The DNA for the CDR3 is TGTGCCTGGAGTCAAACAGGAGGATCTGGAAACACCATATATTTT. This codes for CAWSQTGGSGNTIYF. The chain couples TRBV30 to TRBJ1-3, with D tentatively TRBD1 (5 bases). The germline V gene has CDR1 GTSNPN and CDR2 SVGIG (reference sequence). V lost 2 bases and J 1 base, leaving 12 bases between the germline ends. This CDR3 comprises 15 residues.

This chain uses TRBV2 with TRBJ1-5; the D gene is possibly TRBD1 (5 bases). This CDR3 spans 14 amino acids. CDR1 is SNHLY, CDR2 FYNNEI, per germline. V gave up 10 bases and J gave up 4 bases, with 17 bases separating them. This CDR3 reads CATARETVNQPQHF. In DNA, the CDR3 is TGTGCCACAGCCAGGGAGACCGTGAATCAGCCCCAGCATTTT.

V and J are TRBV10-3 and TRBJ1-2, with 7 bases that match TRBD1. The germline V gene encodes CDR1 ENHRY and CDR2 SYGVKD. V trimming: 5 bases; J trimming: 11 bases; junction bases outside the gene matches: 14. The CDR3 runs 14 residues. The CDR3 nucleotides read TGTGCCATCAGTAGGACAGGCCCACGAGCGTGGTACACCTTC. Residues: CAISRTGPRAWYTF.

This chain connects TRBV28 to TRBJ1-2; 10 bases align to TRBD1. Germline V gene lookup returns CDR1 MDHEN and CDR2 SYDVKM. This CDR3 is built from 16 residues. The ends lost 3 bases at V and 7 bases at J; junction bases unmatched: 11. The CDR3 nucleotides are TGTGCCAGCAGTTTCCTCGGACAGGGGGTTTATAGTGGCTACACCTTC. The encoded protein is CASSFLGQGVYSGYTF.

Comment on this clone: This likely came from a read error, as a far larger clone is one base away. The chain employs TRBV30 and TRBJ2-5, with 8 positions matching TRBD2. Germline trimming cut 5 bases from V and 9 bases from J; bases unmatched to any gene: 11. Germline CDR1 reads GTSNPN; CDR2 reads SVGIG (reference sequence). This CDR3 has 13 residues. This CDR3 is CAWRRTGGQAQYF. The DNA for the CDR3 is TGTGCCTGGCGCCGGACGGGGGGGCAGGCCCAGTACTTC.

This clone appeared once. Other DNA sequences in this specimen translate into the identical CDR3. This rearrangement joins TRBV7-9 to TRBJ1-1; weak D call: TRBD1 (5 bases). V shed 2 bases and J shed 5 bases, with 9 bases lying between them. The CDR3 runs to 13 residues. Germline CDR1 reads SEHNR; CDR2 reads FQNEAQ (reference sequence). In DNA, the CDR3 is TGTGCCAGCAGCTTACAGGGTGGGACTGAAGCTTTCTTT. Its translation: CASSLQGGTEAFF.

CDR3 amino acids: CASSSYGAQGSGNTIYF. Written as DNA, the CDR3 is TGTGCCAGCAGTTCTTACGGGGCACAGGGTTCTGGAAACACCATATATTTT. This sequence joins TRBV27 and TRBJ1-3; maybe TRBD1 (6 bases). Germline V lookup: CDR1 MNHEY, CDR2 SMNVEV (reference sequence). Trimming removed 4 bases at V and 1 base at J, with 17 bases between. CDR3 length: 17 amino acids.

The chain combines TRBV6-1 with TRBJ2-3, with 7 bases that match TRBD1. Looked up from germline, CDR1 is MNHNS and CDR2 is SASEGT. The CDR3 consists of 15 residues. Trimming at V came to 0 bases and at J to 3 bases, leaving 3 bases not matched to a gene. CDR3 region: CASSEARDRTDTQYF. CDR3 coding DNA: TGTGCCAGCAGTGAAGCTCGGGACAGAACAGATACGCAGTATTTT.

The chain joins TRBV5-1 to TRBJ2-7; TRBD2 matches at 9 bases. The CDR3 is 16 amino acids. With 0 bases clipped from V and 2 bases from J, the junction kept 6 bases outside the gene matches. Germline values: CDR1 SGHRS, CDR2 YFSETQ. The CDR3 bases are TGCGCCAGCAGCTTGGCCAGAGCGGGAGGTACCTACGAGCAGTACTTC. Translated: CASSLARAGGTYEQYF. The complete variable domain, with remaining parts taken from reference TRBV5-1 and TRBJ2-7, reads KAGVTQTPRYLIKTRGQQVTLSCSPISGHRSVSWYQQTPGQGLQFLFEYFSETQRNKGNFPGRFSGRQFSNSRSEMNVSTLELGDSALYLCASSLARAGGTYEQYFGPGTRLTVT.

This sequence joins TRBV13 and TRBJ2-3; TRBD2 matches at 11 bases. This CDR3 region has 18 residues. Germline lookup yields CDR1 PRHDT and CDR2 FYEKMQ (reference sequence). V shed 5 bases and J 2 bases; nucleotides not matched to a gene: 12. CDR3 bases: TGTGCCAGCAGCCAGGGGATTAGCGGGAGGGCCCCCACAGATACGCAGTATTTT. This encodes CASSQGISGRAPTDTQYF.

V and J are TRBV27 and TRBJ2-7, with TRBD1 matching over 8 bases. V lost 5 bases to trimming and J lost 3 bases; unmatched junction nucleotides: 6. CDR3 length: 14 amino acids. The germline V gene encodes CDR1 MNHEY and CDR2 SMNVEV (reference sequence). CDR3 nucleotide sequence: TGTGCCAGCAGTCGCCGGGACAGGTTCTACGAGCAGTACTTC. This gives the protein CASSRRDRFYEQYF.

J is TRBJ2-7 and V is TRBV28; no clear D gene. In germline, CDR1 is MDHEN, CDR2 SYDVKM. The CDR3 runs to 14 residues. Trimming removed 8 bases at V and 0 bases at J, with 14 bases between. The CDR3 DNA sequence: TGTGCCAGCCGTTCCCCCAGCTACTCCTACGAGCAGTACTTC. Translation gives CASRSPSYSYEQYF.

Note on this clone: Additional DNA sequences in this sample encode the identical CDR3. This rearrangement joins TRBV2 to TRBJ1-1; no reliable D call. With 2 bases removed from V and 1 base from J, the gap between germline ends came to 5 bases. This CDR3 contains 13 residues. The germline CDR1 and CDR2 sequences are SNHLY and FYNNEI. In DNA, the CDR3 is TGTGCCAGCAGTGAACTAGAGAACACTGAAGCTTTCTTT. This sequence encodes CASSELENTEAFF.

Concerning this clone: Germline is not matched at one junction end, which may reflect a read error. V is TRBV5-1 and J is TRBJ2-1; the match to TRBD1 covers 8 bases. CDR3 size: 15 residues. Per the germline V gene, CDR1 is SGHRS and CDR2 is YFSETQ. CDR3 in DNA: TGCGCCAGCACCTTGATACAGGGGGGAAACAATGAGCAGTTCTTC. Encoded protein: CASTLIQGGNNEQFF.

The V and J genes are TRBV6-4 and TRBJ2-1, with 14 positions matching TRBD2. Trimming took 5 bases from V and 6 from J; bases not matched to a gene: 6. This CDR3 contains 16 residues. Germline CDR1 is MRHNA and CDR2 is SNTAGT. For the CDR3, the DNA is TGTGCCAGCAGTCGACTGGGACTAGCGGGAGCCAATGAGCAGTTCTTC. This translates into CASSRLGLAGANEQFF.

The chain has TRBV4-2 and TRBJ2-5; 7 positions agree with TRBD2. V shed 5 bases, J shed 3 bases, and the junction held 9 bases outside the gene matches. This CDR3 region has 15 residues. Germline-derived CDR1 and CDR2 are LGHNA and YNFKEQ. The CDR3 nucleotides are TGTGCCAGCAGCTTCGGCGGGAGCGTCAAAGAGACCCAGTACTTC. Translated, it gives CASSFGGSVKETQYF.